Below, 3 T cell receptor beta chains from the same sample are listed, as sequenced in a study of blood T cells in healthy people across ages. A second PCR of roughly 7 to 11 cycles used a sample-barcoded 5' primer and a J-beta primer mix. TCRdb used MiXCR to reprocess the 5' RACE reads, holding one entry per CDR3 protein. The data show hundreds of thousands of distinct CDR3 sequences, with 45% to 50% seen just once and approximately 32% held by the top ten. The sample taken for sequencing was blood. These TCRs come from a woman aged 55-75 years in good health.

V and J are TRBV24-1 and TRBJ2-3; the match to TRBD1 covers 8 bases. CDR3 length equals 15 residues. Looked up from germline, CDR1 is KGHDR and CDR2 is SFDVKD. The J segment lost 4 bases and the V segment lost 3 bases, leaving 5 bases of the junction unmatched. This CDR3 reads CATSDHPDRADTQYF. The DNA for the CDR3 is TGTGCCACCAGTGATCACCCGGACAGGGCAGATACGCAGTATTTT.

The chain has TRBV28 and TRBJ2-3; 7 nucleotides agree with TRBD1. The V gene's germline CDR1 is MDHEN and CDR2 SYDVKM. The J segment lost 3 bases and the V segment lost 5 bases, leaving 11 bases of the junction unmatched. This CDR3 has 16 amino acids. In nucleotides, the CDR3 is TGTGCCAGCAGTCCAAGGCGACAGGGTGGTACAGATACGCAGTATTTT. Translating gives CASSPRRQGGTDTQYF.

The chain joins TRBV6-6 to TRBJ1-1, with a weak D call TRBD1 (5 bases). The CDR3 is made up of 12 amino acids. Trimming cost V 11 bases and J 1 base, with 11 bases left between them. CDR1 and CDR2 from the germline V gene are MNHNY and SVGAGI (reference sequence). CDR3 protein: CAAETANTEAFF. The CDR3 DNA reads as TGTGCCGCTGAGACAGCGAACACTGAAGCTTTCTTT.